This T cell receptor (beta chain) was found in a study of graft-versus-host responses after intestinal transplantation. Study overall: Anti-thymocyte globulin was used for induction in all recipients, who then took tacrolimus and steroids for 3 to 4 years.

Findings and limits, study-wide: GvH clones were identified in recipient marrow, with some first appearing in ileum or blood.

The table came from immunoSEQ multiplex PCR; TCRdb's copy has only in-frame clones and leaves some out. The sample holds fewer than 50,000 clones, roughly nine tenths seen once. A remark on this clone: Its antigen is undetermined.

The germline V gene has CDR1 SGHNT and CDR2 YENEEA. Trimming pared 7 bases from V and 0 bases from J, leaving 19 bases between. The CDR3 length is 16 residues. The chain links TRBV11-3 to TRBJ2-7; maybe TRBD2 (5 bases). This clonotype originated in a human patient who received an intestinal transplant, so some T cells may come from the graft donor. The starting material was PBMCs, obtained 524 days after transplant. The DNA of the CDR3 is TGTGCCAGCAACCAGGACTCTTCCCTTTCCTCCTACGAGCAGTACTTC. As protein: CASNQDSSLSSYEQYF.